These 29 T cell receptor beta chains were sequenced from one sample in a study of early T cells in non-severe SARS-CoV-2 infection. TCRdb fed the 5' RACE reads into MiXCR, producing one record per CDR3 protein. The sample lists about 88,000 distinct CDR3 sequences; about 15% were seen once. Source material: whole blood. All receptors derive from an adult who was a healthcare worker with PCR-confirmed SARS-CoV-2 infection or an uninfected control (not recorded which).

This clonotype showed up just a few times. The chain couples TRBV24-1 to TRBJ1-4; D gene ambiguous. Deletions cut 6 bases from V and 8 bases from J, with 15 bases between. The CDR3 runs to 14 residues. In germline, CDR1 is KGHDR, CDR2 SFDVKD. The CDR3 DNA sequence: TGTGCCACCAGTCAAGGAGGCCGGGCAGAAAAACTGTTTTTT. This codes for CATSQGGRAEKLFF.

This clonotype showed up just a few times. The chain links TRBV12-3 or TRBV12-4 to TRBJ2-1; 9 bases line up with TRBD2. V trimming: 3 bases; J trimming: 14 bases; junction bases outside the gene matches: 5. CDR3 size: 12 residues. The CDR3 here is CASSFYSGSEFF. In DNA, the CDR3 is TGTGCCAGCAGTTTCTATAGCGGGAGTGAGTTCTTC.

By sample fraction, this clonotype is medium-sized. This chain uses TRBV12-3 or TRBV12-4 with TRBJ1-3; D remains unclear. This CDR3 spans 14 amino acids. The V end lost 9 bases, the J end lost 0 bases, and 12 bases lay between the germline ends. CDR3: CASRRADSGNTIYF. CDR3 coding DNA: TGTGCCAGTAGAAGGGCAGACTCTGGAAACACCATATATTTT.

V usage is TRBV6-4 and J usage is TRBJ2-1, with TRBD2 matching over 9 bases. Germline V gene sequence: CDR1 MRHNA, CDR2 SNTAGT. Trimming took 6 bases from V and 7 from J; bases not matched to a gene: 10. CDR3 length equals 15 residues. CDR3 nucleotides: TGTGCCAGCAGCACCGAGACTAGCGGCGTTAATGAGCAGTTCTTC. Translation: CASSTETSGVNEQFF.

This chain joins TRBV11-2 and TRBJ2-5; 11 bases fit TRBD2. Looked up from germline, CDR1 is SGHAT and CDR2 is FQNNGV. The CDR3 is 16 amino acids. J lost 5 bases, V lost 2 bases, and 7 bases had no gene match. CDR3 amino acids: CASSLYTSGRGETQYF. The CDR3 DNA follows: TGTGCCAGCAGCTTATATACTAGCGGGAGAGGCGAGACCCAGTACTTC. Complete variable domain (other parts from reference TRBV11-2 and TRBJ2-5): EAGVAQSPRYKIIEKRQSVAFWCNPISGHATLYWYQQILGQGPKLLIQFQNNGVVDDSQLPKDRFSAERLKGVDSTLKIQPAKLEDSAVYLCASSLYTSGRGETQYFGPGTRLLVL.

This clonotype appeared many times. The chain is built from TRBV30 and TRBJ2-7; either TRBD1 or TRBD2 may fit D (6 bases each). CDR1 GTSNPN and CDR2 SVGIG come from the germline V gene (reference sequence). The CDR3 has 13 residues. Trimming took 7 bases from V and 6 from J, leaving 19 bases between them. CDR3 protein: CASLVGGVGEQYF. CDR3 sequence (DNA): TGTGCCTCCTTGGTCGGGGGCGTAGGCGAGCAGTACTTC. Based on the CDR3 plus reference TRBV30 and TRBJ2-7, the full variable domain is SQTIHQWPATLVQPVGSPLSLECTVEGTSNPNLYWYRQAAGRGLQLLFYSVGIGQISSEVPQNLSASRPQDRQFILSSKKLLLSDSGFYLCASLVGGVGEQYFGPGTRLTVT.

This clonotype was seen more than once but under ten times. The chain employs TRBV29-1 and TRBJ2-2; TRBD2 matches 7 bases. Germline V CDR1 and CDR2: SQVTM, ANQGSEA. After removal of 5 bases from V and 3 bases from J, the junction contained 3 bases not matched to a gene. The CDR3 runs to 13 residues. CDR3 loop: CSVSAGDTGELFF. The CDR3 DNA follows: TGCAGCGTTAGTGCGGGAGACACCGGGGAGCTGTTTTTT.

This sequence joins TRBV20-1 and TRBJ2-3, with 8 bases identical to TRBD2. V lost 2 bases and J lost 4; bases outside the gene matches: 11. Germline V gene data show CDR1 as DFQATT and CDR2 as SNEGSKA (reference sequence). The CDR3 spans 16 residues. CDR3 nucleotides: TGCAGTGCTAGACCCGGGACTAGTATATACGCAGATACGCAGTATTTT. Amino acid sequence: CSARPGTSIYADTQYF.

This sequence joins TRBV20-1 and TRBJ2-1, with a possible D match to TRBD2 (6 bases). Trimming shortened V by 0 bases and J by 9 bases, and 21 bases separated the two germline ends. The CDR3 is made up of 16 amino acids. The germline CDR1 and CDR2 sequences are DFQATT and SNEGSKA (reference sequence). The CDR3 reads CSAREPELASGSEQFF. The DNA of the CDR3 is TGCAGTGCTAGAGAGCCGGAACTAGCTTCTGGGAGTGAGCAGTTCTTC.

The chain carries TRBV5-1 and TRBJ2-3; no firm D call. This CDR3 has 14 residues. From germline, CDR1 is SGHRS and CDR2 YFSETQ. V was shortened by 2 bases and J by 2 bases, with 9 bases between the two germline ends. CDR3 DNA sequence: TGCGCCAGCAGCTTCGGCTCGAACACAGATACGCAGTATTTT. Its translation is CASSFGSNTDTQYF.

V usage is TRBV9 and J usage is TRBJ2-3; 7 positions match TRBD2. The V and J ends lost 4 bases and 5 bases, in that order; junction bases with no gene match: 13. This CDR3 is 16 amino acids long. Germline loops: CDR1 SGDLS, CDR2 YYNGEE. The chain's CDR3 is CASSPQLGGSGDTQYF. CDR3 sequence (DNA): TGTGCCAGCAGCCCTCAACTTGGCGGGAGTGGAGATACGCAGTATTTT.

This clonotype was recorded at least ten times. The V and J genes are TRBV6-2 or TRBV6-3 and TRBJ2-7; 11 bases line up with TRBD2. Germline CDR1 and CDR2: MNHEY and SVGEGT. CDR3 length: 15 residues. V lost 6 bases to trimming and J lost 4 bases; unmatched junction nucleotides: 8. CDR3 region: CASSSPGLADYEQYF. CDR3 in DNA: TGTGCCAGCAGCTCGCCGGGACTAGCGGATTACGAGCAGTACTTC.

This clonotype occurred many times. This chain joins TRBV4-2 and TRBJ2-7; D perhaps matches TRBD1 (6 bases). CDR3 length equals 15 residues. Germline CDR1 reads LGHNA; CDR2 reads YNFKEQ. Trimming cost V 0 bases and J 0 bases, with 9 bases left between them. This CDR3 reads CASSQEGTSSYEQYF. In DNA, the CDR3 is TGTGCCAGCAGCCAAGAGGGGACAAGCTCCTACGAGCAGTACTTC.

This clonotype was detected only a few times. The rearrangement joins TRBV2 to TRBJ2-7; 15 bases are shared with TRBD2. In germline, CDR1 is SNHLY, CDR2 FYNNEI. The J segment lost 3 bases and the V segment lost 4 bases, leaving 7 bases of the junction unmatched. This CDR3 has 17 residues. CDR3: CASSGGLAGGSSYEQYF. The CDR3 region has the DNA TGTGCCAGCAGTGGGGGACTAGCGGGAGGCTCGAGCTACGAGCAGTACTTC.

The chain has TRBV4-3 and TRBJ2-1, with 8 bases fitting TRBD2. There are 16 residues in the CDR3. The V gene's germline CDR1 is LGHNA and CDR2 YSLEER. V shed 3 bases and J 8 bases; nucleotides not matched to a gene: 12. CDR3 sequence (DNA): TGCGCCAGCAGCCAGTGGGAACGGGAGGGCCAGGATGAGCAGTTCTTC. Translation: CASSQWEREGQDEQFF.

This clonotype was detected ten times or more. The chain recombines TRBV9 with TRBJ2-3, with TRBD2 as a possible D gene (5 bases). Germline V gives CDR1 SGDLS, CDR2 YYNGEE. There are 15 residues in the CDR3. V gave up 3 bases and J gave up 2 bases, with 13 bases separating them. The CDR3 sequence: CASSGGRIPTDTQYF. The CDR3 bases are TGTGCCAGCAGCGGTGGGAGAATTCCCACAGATACGCAGTATTTT.

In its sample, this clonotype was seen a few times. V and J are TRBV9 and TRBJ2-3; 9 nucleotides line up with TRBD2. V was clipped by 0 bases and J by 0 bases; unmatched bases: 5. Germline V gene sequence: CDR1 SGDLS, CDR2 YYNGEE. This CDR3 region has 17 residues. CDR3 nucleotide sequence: TGTGCCAGCAGCGTAGCTCCTAGCGGGAAAAGCACAGATACGCAGTATTTT. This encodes CASSVAPSGKSTDTQYF.

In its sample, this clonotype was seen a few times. The CDR3 is CSALNYPGEQETQYF. Written as DNA, the CDR3 is TGCAGTGCTCTTAACTACCCAGGGGAACAAGAGACCCAGTACTTC. The chain combines TRBV20-1 with TRBJ2-5; a possible D gene is TRBD1 (6 bases). CDR1 and CDR2 from the germline V gene are DFQATT and SNEGSKA (reference sequence). The ends were cut back, 5 bases at V and 2 bases at J, with 18 bases in the middle. The CDR3 is 15 residues long.

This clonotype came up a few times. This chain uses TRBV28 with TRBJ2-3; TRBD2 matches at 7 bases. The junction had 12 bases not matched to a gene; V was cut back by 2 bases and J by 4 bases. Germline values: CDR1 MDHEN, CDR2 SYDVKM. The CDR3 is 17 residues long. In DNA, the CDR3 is TGTGCCAGCAGTTTAGGCGGTCTAGCGGTCATAGCAGATACGCAGTATTTT. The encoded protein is CASSLGGLAVIADTQYF.

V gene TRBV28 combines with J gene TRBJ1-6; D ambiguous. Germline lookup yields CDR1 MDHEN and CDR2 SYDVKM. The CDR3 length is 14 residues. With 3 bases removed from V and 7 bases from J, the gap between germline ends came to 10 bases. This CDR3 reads CASSLGRGNSPLHF. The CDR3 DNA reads TGTGCCAGCAGTTTGGGAAGAGGGAATTCACCCCTCCACTTT. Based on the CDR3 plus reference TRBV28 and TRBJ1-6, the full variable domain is DVKVTQSSRYLVKRTGEKVFLECVQDMDHENMFWYRQDPGLGLRLIYFSYDVKMKEKGDIPEGYSVSREKKERFSLILESASTNQTSMYLCASSLGRGNSPLHFGNGTRLTVT.

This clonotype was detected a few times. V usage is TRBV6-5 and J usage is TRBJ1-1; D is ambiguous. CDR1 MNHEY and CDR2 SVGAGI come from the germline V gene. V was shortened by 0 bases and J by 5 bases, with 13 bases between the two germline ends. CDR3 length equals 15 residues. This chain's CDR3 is CASSYSTGIGTEAFF. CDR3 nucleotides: TGTGCCAGCAGTTACTCGACGGGGATTGGGACTGAAGCTTTCTTT.

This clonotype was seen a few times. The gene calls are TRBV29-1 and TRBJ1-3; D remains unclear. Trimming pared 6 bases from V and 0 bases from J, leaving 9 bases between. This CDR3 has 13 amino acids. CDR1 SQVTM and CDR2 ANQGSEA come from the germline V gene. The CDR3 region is CSVPSRSGNTIYF. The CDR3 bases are TGCAGCGTGCCCAGCCGCTCTGGAAACACCATATATTTT.

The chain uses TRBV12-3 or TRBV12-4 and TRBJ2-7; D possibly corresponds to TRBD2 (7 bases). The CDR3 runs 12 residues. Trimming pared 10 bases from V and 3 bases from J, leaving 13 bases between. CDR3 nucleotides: TGTGCCACTAGGGGGAGGGACTACGAGCAGTACTTC. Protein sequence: CATRGRDYEQYF.

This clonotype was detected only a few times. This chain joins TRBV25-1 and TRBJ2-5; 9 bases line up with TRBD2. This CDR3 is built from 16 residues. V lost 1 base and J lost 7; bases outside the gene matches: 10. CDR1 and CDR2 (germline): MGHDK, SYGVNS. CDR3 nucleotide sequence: TGTGCCAGCAGTGAATCGGTAGCGGGAGACTTTGGGACCCAGTACTTC. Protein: CASSESVAGDFGTQYF.

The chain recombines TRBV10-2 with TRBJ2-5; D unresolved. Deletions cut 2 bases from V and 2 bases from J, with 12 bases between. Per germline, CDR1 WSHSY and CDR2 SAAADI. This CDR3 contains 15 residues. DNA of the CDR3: TGCGCCAGCAGTGAGCCCCGACTCCCTCAAGAGACCCAGTACTTC. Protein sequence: CASSEPRLPQETQYF.

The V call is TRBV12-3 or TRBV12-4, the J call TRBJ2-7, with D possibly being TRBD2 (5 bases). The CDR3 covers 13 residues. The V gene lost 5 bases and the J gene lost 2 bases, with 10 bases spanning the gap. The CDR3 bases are TGTGCCAGCAGTACTAGAAAGCCCTACGAGCAGTACTTC. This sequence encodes CASSTRKPYEQYF.

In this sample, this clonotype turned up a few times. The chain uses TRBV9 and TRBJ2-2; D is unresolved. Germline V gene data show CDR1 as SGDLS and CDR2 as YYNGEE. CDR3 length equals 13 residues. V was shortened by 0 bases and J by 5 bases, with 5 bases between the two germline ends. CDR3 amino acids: CASSVEWTGELFF. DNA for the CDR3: TGTGCCAGCAGCGTAGAGTGGACCGGGGAGCTGTTTTTT.

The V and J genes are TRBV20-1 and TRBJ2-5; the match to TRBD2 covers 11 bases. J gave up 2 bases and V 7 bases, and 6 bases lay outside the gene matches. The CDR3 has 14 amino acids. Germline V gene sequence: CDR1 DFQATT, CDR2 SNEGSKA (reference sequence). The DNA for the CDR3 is TGCAGTGGTACTAGCGGGAGTTTACAAGAGACCCAGTACTTC. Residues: CSGTSGSLQETQYF.

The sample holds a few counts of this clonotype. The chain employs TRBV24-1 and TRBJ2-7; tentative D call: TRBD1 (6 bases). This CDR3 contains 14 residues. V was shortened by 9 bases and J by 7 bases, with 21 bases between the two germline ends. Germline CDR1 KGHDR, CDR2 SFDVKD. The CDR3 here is CATSPGVGVREQYF. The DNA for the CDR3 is TGTGCCACCTCTCCAGGGGTGGGAGTTCGGGAGCAGTACTTC.